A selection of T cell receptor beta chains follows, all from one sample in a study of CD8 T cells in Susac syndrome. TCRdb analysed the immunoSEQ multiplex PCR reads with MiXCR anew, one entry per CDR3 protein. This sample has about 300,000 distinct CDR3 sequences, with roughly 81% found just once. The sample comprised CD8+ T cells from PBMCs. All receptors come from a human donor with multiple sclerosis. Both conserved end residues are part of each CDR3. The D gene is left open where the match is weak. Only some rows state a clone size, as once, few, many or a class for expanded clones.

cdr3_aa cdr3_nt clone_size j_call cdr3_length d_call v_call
CASSMSHLYNEQFF TGTGCCAGTAGTATGAGCCACCTCTACAATGAGCAGTTCTTC . TRBJ2-1 14 . TRBV19
CASSLKNTEAFF TGTGCCAGCAGCTTGAAAAACACTGAAGCTTTCTTT few TRBJ1-1 12 . TRBV5-5
CASSYSWRGGGTDTQYF TGTGCCAGCAGTTACTCGTGGCGGGGCGGAGGAACAGATACGCAGTATTTT . TRBJ2-3 17 . TRBV6-5
CASSLQRWAYEQYF TGTGCCAGCAGTCTACAAAGATGGGCCTACGAGCAGTACTTC . TRBJ2-7 14 . TRBV27
CASTDTDTQYF TGCGCCAGCACCGACACAGATACGCAGTATTTT few TRBJ2-3 11 . TRBV4-1
CASSSASWDGSYEQYF TGTGCCAGCAGTTCGGCCTCCTGGGACGGCTCCTACGAGCAGTACTTC . TRBJ2-7 16 . TRBV12-3/TRBV12-4
CSVDGGAYEQFF TGCAGCGTTGACGGTGGCGCCTATGAGCAGTTCTTC . TRBJ2-1 12 . TRBV29-1
CASSPNWGDEQFF TGTGCCAGCAGCCCAAACTGGGGGGATGAGCAGTTCTTC . TRBJ2-1 13 . TRBV6-6
CASSPGSEYEQYF TGTGCCAGCAGCCCGGGTTCTGAGTACGAGCAGTACTTC . TRBJ2-7 13 . TRBV7-9
CATSSTGELFF TGTGCCACCAGCAGTACCGGGGAGCTGTTTTTT . TRBJ2-2 11 . TRBV15
CASSALNRGLGDEQFF TGTGCCAGCAGCGCGCTAAACAGGGGGCTTGGTGATGAGCAGTTCTTC once TRBJ2-1 16 TRBD1 TRBV9
CASSLSSSGSEAVRQTQYF TGTGCCAGCAGTTTAAGCTCTAGCGGGAGTGAGGCCGTCAGGCAGACCCAGTACTTC . TRBJ2-5 19 TRBD2 TRBV28
CASSGTWHEQYF TGTGCCAGCAGTGGAACTTGGCACGAGCAGTACTTC . TRBJ2-7 12 . TRBV6-1
CASSQEGSTYEQYF TGCGCCAGCAGCCAAGAAGGGTCAACCTACGAGCAGTACTTC . TRBJ2-7 14 . TRBV4-1
CANTEVVWGYTF TGTGCCAACACAGAGGTAGTGTGGGGCTACACCTTC . TRBJ1-2 12 . TRBV10-3
CASSYGPSESHEQFF TGTGCCAGCAGCTACGGACCTTCCGAATCACATGAGCAGTTCTTC . TRBJ2-1 15 . TRBV7-8
CASSDLVAGAGEQYF TGTGCCAGCAGTGACCTGGTAGCGGGAGCCGGCGAGCAGTACTTC . TRBJ2-7 15 TRBD2 TRBV2
CASSPSLGTQIYEQYF TGTGCCAGCAGTCCATCCCTCGGGACCCAAATTTACGAGCAGTACTTC . TRBJ2-7 16 . TRBV27
CASSGKWGAPSSYEQYF TGTGCCAGCAGCGGAAAATGGGGGGCGCCGAGCTCCTACGAGCAGTACTTC . TRBJ2-7 17 . TRBV7-9
CASSTRLGDRGYEQYF TGTGCCAGCAGTACCCGTTTAGGAGATAGGGGCTACGAGCAGTACTTC . TRBJ2-7 16 . TRBV28
CASIGTGEGSNQPQHF TGTGCCAGCATCGGGACAGGGGAGGGGAGCAATCAGCCCCAGCATTTT . TRBJ1-5 16 TRBD1 TRBV27
CASSGTEETQYF TGTGCCAGCAGCGGGACCGAAGAGACCCAGTACTTC . TRBJ2-5 12 . TRBV28
CASSPPSGAEQFF TGTGCCAGCTCACCACCTAGCGGGGCTGAGCAGTTCTTC once TRBJ2-1 13 TRBD2 TRBV18
CASSSRGKGQYEQYF TGTGCCAGCAGTTCTAGGGGCAAGGGGCAGTACGAGCAGTACTTC few TRBJ2-7 15 . TRBV27
CASSLWGAKAGELFF TGTGCCAGCAGTTTATGGGGGGCGAAGGCCGGGGAGCTGTTTTTT . TRBJ2-2 15 . TRBV27